This T cell receptor beta chain was identified during a study of shared clonotypes between healthy human individuals. Study-level results: The genetic and exposure-history diversity represented was limited by few donors. Researchers sampled only blood; tissue repertoires likely differ.

Terminally differentiated effector memory CD45RA+ cells were excluded from the naive CD8 cells, which were CD45RO-negative and positively selected for CCR7. Profiling relied on immunoSEQ multiplex PCR, and the TCRdb table lists in-frame clones only, not all of them. This sample carries approximately 810,000 clones, more than 85% of them seen once, and the ten largest clones take less than 25%. In the case of this clone: Its antigen remains unidentified.

Trimming pared 4 bases from V and 0 bases from J, leaving 3 bases between. The germline V gene has CDR1 ENHRY and CDR2 SYGVKD. The CDR3 is 12 residues long. The clonotype originates from a man younger than 40 in good health. The specimen was naive CD8+ T cells sorted from blood. The chain uses TRBV10-3 and TRBJ1-1; D gene uncertain. The CDR3 region is CAISGLNTEAFF. CDR3 DNA sequence: TGTGCCATCAGTGGTCTGAACACTGAAGCTTTCTTT.